A single sample gave rise to the 4 T cell receptor beta chains below, sequenced in a study of CD8 T cells in ankylosing spondylitis. TCRdb called the 5' RACE reads again in MiXCR, with one record for every CDR3 protein. This sample carries approximately 500,000 distinct CDR3 sequences, more than 9.5% of them seen once, and the ten largest clones take almost 7%. General study findings and limits: Blood from ankylosing spondylitis patients appeared to carry a characteristic roughly 8-variant TCR beta motif.

These receptors' antigens are unknown. Sequencing was done on a sample of blood, either unsorted or a sorted T cell fraction (not recorded which). The receptors here all came from a male donor with ankylosing spondylitis.

This clonotype came up a few times. The chain uses TRBV20-1 and TRBJ1-5; D call uncertain. V dropped 2 bases and J dropped 0 bases, with 11 bases sitting between them. The CDR3 runs 15 residues. CDR1 and CDR2 from the germline V gene are DFQATT and SNEGSKA (reference sequence). The CDR3 is CSARSGPPSNQPQHF. CDR3 DNA sequence: TGCAGTGCTAGATCGGGTCCCCCTAGCAATCAGCCCCAGCATTTT.

This clonotype was seen a handful of times. V is TRBV5-5 and J is TRBJ1-2; D uncertain. The CDR3 covers 13 residues. Germline CDR1 and CDR2: SGHKS and YYEKEE (reference sequence). The ends were cut back, 4 bases at V and 5 bases at J, with 12 bases in the middle. The CDR3 nucleotides are TGTGCCAGCAGCCCCGGGGTAGAGTATGGCTACACCTTC. Protein product: CASSPGVEYGYTF.

The chain employs TRBV6-8 and TRBJ2-7; unclear D gene. Germline CDR1 MNHGY, CDR2 SAAAGT. Between the trimmed V and J ends, which lost 8 bases and 5 bases, there was a span of 7 bases. CDR3 length: 10 residues. The CDR3 coding sequence is TGTGCCAGCGTCACTGACGAGCAGTACTTC. It translates to CASVTDEQYF.

This clonotype was seen a handful of times. The gene calls are TRBV2 and TRBJ2-7; D not resolved. V dropped 4 bases and J dropped 0 bases, with 16 bases sitting between them. This CDR3 contains 16 residues. From germline, CDR1 is SNHLY and CDR2 FYNNEI. CDR3 nucleotide sequence: TGTGCCAGCAGTGGTTTTGCTGGGGTTAGCTCCTACGAGCAGTACTTC. This encodes CASSGFAGVSSYEQYF.